This TCR beta chain was recovered during a study of a mutant IDH1 vaccine in newly diagnosed glioma. Study context: The sex distribution of treated patients was around 60% male and about 38% female, with a mean age of around 43 years.

The CDR3 contains 15 residues. The germline gives CDR1 LGHNA, CDR2 YNFKEQ. V shed 1 base, J shed 2 bases, and the junction held 2 bases outside the gene matches. Using immunoSEQ multiplex PCR, the repertoire was profiled, and TCRdb retains in-frame clones only, with some absent. The sample lists 99,000 or so clones, about 90% seen once, with less than 0.65% in the top ten. Time point defined: baseline, week 1 (first vaccination visit). Treatment described: pre-vaccination baseline after standard-of-care therapy. In every donor, the tumor was a new WHO grade 3 or 4 IDH1-mutant, ATRX-lost astrocytoma. This TCR came from a woman aged 45-60 years with glioma. The chain employs TRBV4-2 and TRBJ2-1; 7 bases map to TRBD2. This specimen was PBMCs, taken from a glioma patient treated with radiotherapy, temozolomide or both. Here the CDR3 DNA reads TGTGCCAGCAGCCAAGCGGGAGGCGCCTACAATGAGCAGTTCTTC. This translates into CASSQAGGAYNEQFF.